The clone carrying this T cell receptor beta chain was seen more than once but under ten times. The antigen remains unidentified. TCRbeta libraries were built with three rounds of nested PCR, modified from ARM-PCR. TCRdb re-called the multiplex PCR reads through MiXCR, storing one row per CDR3 protein. This table holds over 60,000 distinct CDR3 sequences, 73% found once. Per the germline V gene, CDR1 is MNHEY and CDR2 is SVGEGT. Trimming pared 6 bases from V and 4 bases from J, leaving 18 bases between. The CDR3 has 15 amino acids. The template was RNA from unsorted bulk tissue. This specimen comes from a study of tumor and adjacent non-tumor tissue in lung cancer. Study overall: Patients comprised 12 adenocarcinoma, 2 squamous cell carcinoma and 1 small cell lung cancer. Aged roughly 31 to 80 years, patients included roughly ten men and a few women with stage I to III disease.

Points from the study as a whole: TCR diversity was significantly greater in tumor than normal lung tissue. In normal lung, the top 100 clones were significantly more dominant than in tumor.

The gene calls are TRBV6-2 or TRBV6-3 and TRBJ2-5; D call uncertain. This receptor was obtained from a man between 60 and 75 years old with non-small cell lung cancer. The sequenced material came from lung tumor tissue. The CDR3 sequence is CASSPLAQRRETQYF. CDR3 sequence (DNA): TGTGCCAGCAGCCCACTCGCCCAGAGGAGAGAGACCCAGTACTTC.